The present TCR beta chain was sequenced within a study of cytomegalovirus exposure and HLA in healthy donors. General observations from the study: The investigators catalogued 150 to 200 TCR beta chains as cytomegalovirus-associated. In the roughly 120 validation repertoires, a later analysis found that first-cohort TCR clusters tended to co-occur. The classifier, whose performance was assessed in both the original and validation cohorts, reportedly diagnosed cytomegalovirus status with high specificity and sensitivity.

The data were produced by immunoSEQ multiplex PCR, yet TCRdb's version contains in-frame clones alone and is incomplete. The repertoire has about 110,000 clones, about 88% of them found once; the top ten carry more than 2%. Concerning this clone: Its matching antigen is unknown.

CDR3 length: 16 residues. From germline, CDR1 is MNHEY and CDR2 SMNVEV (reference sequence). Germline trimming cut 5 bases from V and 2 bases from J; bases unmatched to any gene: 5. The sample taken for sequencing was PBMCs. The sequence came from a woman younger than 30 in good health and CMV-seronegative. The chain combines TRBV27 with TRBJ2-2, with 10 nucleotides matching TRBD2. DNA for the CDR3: TGTGCCAGCAGTACCGGACTAGCGGTTAACACCGGGGAGCTGTTTTTT. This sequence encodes CASSTGLAVNTGELFF.